This is a list of T cell receptor beta chains from one sample in a study of CD8+CD57+ T cells in acquired aplastic anemia. From the reads, TCRdb called clonotypes with MiXCR, one entry per CDR3 protein. The sample lists around 170,000 distinct CDR3 sequences, less than 55% occurring once. What was sequenced was sorted CD4+, CD8+, or CD8+CD57+ T cells (not recorded which) from PBMCs. The origin of the receptors is a human donor in good health. Both conserved end residues are trimmed from each CDR3.

CDR3aa: AISDTVDAPLGYNSPLH
v_gene: TRBV10-3
j_gene: TRBJ1-6

CDR3aa: AISESRTPLH
v_gene: TRBV10-3
j_gene: TRBJ1-6

CDR3aa: ASTSLKGDSYNEQF
v_gene: TRBV28
j_gene: TRBJ2-1

CDR3aa: ASSPLRGNTEAF
v_gene: TRBV6-1
j_gene: TRBJ1-1

CDR3aa: AWRDKPGLAAQETQY
v_gene: TRBV30
j_gene: TRBJ2-5

CDR3aa: SARASSVGTDTQY
v_gene: TRBV20-1
j_gene: TRBJ2-3

CDR3aa: ASSLDSGRLDEQF
v_gene: TRBV5-1
j_gene: TRBJ2-1

CDR3aa: ASSLGTGGSEQY
v_gene: TRBV7-9
j_gene: TRBJ2-7

CDR3aa: ASSGTTGKNTGELF
v_gene: TRBV2
j_gene: TRBJ2-2

CDR3aa: ATSDLRPYTDTQY
v_gene: TRBV24-1
j_gene: TRBJ2-3

CDR3aa: ATKTANTEAF
v_gene: TRBV24-1
j_gene: TRBJ1-1

CDR3aa: ASSEVGVGQPQH
v_gene: TRBV10-2
j_gene: TRBJ1-5

CDR3aa: ASSVGQGPAGELF
v_gene: TRBV9
j_gene: TRBJ2-2

CDR3aa: ATSDVDRGYGYT
v_gene: TRBV24-1
j_gene: TRBJ1-2

CDR3aa: ASSRGTSGMRVGELF
v_gene: TRBV6-2/TRBV6-3
j_gene: TRBJ2-2

CDR3aa: ASRPQGGEQY
v_gene: TRBV28
j_gene: TRBJ2-7

CDR3aa: ASSLAGVVYT
v_gene: TRBV7-8
j_gene: TRBJ1-2

CDR3aa: SARPEGALFYEQY
v_gene: TRBV20-1
j_gene: TRBJ2-7

CDR3aa: AISGSGETGELF
v_gene: TRBV10-3
j_gene: TRBJ2-2

CDR3aa: AISDRVWTEAF
v_gene: TRBV10-3
j_gene: TRBJ1-1

CDR3aa: ASSPRALAEQF
v_gene: TRBV11-2
j_gene: TRBJ2-1

CDR3aa: SASTGEISGANVLT
v_gene: TRBV20-1
j_gene: TRBJ2-6

CDR3aa: ASQRPASGAGGNEQF
v_gene: TRBV13
j_gene: TRBJ2-1

CDR3aa: ASSGREYSPLH
v_gene: TRBV19
j_gene: TRBJ1-6

CDR3aa: ASKKTGVAQPQH
v_gene: TRBV12-3/TRBV12-4
j_gene: TRBJ1-5

CDR3aa: ATSRDKGTGGRSSYNEQF
v_gene: TRBV15
j_gene: TRBJ2-1

CDR3aa: SARDEAVSPLH
v_gene: TRBV20-1
j_gene: TRBJ1-6

CDR3aa: SARDPGQVKNTEAF
v_gene: TRBV20-1
j_gene: TRBJ1-1

CDR3aa: ASSLSSGQGNTGELF
v_gene: TRBV7-3
j_gene: TRBJ2-2

CDR3aa: SARGGGPNTEAF
v_gene: TRBV20-1
j_gene: TRBJ1-1

CDR3aa: ASSLYNQETQY
v_gene: TRBV12-3/TRBV12-4
j_gene: TRBJ2-5

CDR3aa: ASSILGTAGEQF
v_gene: TRBV19
j_gene: TRBJ2-1

CDR3aa: ASSSSGWETQY
v_gene: TRBV7-9
j_gene: TRBJ2-5

CDR3aa: ASSPAGLNTEAF
v_gene: TRBV5-1
j_gene: TRBJ1-1

CDR3aa: ASAGGDSSYEQY
v_gene: TRBV11-2
j_gene: TRBJ2-7

CDR3aa: SANRGTRYEQY
v_gene: TRBV20-1
j_gene: TRBJ2-7

CDR3aa: ASSQGSGKSYNEQF
v_gene: TRBV3-1
j_gene: TRBJ2-1

CDR3aa: ASTNTGELF
v_gene: TRBV6-1
j_gene: TRBJ2-2

CDR3aa: SARSQRARYNEQF
v_gene: TRBV20-1
j_gene: TRBJ2-1

CDR3aa: ASSSGLAGGTYEQY
v_gene: TRBV18
j_gene: TRBJ2-7

CDR3aa: ASSEAREGEQY
v_gene: TRBV2
j_gene: TRBJ2-7

CDR3aa: SASPGAQPQH
v_gene: TRBV20-1
j_gene: TRBJ1-5

CDR3aa: ASSDRRDKSTTYNSPLH
v_gene: TRBV6-4
j_gene: TRBJ1-6

CDR3aa: ASSIDQGLDTQY
v_gene: TRBV19
j_gene: TRBJ2-3

CDR3aa: SCWGQETQY
v_gene: TRBV29-1
j_gene: TRBJ2-5

CDR3aa: ASSSSPLAVSTDTQY
v_gene: TRBV9
j_gene: TRBJ2-3

CDR3aa: ASSPRQGVHYGYT
v_gene: TRBV9
j_gene: TRBJ1-2